The 20 T cell receptor beta chains reported below all come from one sample, sequenced in a study of PD-1 blockade in classical Hodgkin lymphoma. Profiling relied on immunoSEQ multiplex PCR, and the TCRdb table lists in-frame clones only, not all of them. The sample lists some 110,000 clones; approximately 90% were seen once. Time point meaning: cycle 4 day 1 (C4D1), after 5 to 7 weeks of nivolumab. In every patient, relapse followed autologous stem cell transplantation, while exposure to brentuximab vedotin differed. Sequences were derived from peripheral blood mononuclear cells (PBMCs), sampled before the fourth cycle of nivolumab. All receptors come from a human donor with classical Hodgkin lymphoma.

This sequence joins TRBV30 and TRBJ2-1; TRBD2 agrees at 11 bases. In germline, CDR1 is GTSNPN, CDR2 SVGIG (reference sequence). V shed 5 bases, J shed 5 bases, and the junction held 8 bases outside the gene matches. The CDR3 totals 15 residues. The CDR3 reads CAWANPGLADNEQFF. In nucleotides, the CDR3 is TGTGCCTGGGCTAACCCGGGACTAGCGGACAATGAGCAGTTCTTC. Variable domain in full (rest from reference TRBV30 and TRBJ2-1): SQTIHQWPATLVQPVGSPLSLECTVEGTSNPNLYWYRQAAGRGLQLLFYSVGIGQISSEVPQNLSASRPQDRQFILSSKKLLLSDSGFYLCAWANPGLADNEQFFGPGTRLTVL.

In its sample, this clone was seen once. The rearrangement joins TRBV7-2 to TRBJ2-1; no definite D call. The CDR3 length is 13 residues. Trimming shortened V by 3 bases and J by 4 bases, and 7 bases separated the two germline ends. Germline V lookup: CDR1 SGHTA, CDR2 FQGNSA. The CDR3 bases are TGTGCCAGCAGCTTTGTGGTTTACAATGAGCAGTTCTTC. It codes for CASSFVVYNEQFF.

The chain is built from TRBV6-1 and TRBJ2-7; D gene ambiguous. V was cut by 6 bases and J by 6 bases, with 9 bases left in between. Germline-derived CDR1 and CDR2 are MNHNS and SASEGT. The length of the CDR3 is 11 residues. The DNA of the CDR3 is TGTGCCAGCAGCATCTCGCGCGAGCAGTACTTC. Translated: CASSISREQYF.

The rearrangement joins TRBV10-1 to TRBJ2-3; 7 bases are shared with TRBD1. CDR1 is WNHNN, CDR2 SYGVQD, per germline (reference sequence). The CDR3 totals 13 residues. The ends lost 5 bases at V and 5 bases at J; junction bases unmatched: 4. The CDR3 nucleotides read TGCGCCAGCAGTTTACAGGGGCTAGATACGCAGTATTTT. Protein: CASSLQGLDTQYF.

The J gene is TRBJ1-4, the V gene TRBV18; no firm D call. CDR3 length equals 16 residues. Germline CDR1 is KGHSH and CDR2 is LQKENI. V was trimmed by 2 bases and J by 0 bases, leaving 10 bases between them. CDR3 loop: CASSPGRLSTNEKLFF. Here the CDR3 DNA reads TGTGCCAGCTCACCAGGGCGCCTCTCAACTAATGAAAAACTGTTTTTT.

V usage is TRBV19 and J usage is TRBJ1-2, with TRBD1 as a possible D gene (5 bases). This CDR3 region has 18 residues. Germline V gives CDR1 LNHDA, CDR2 SQIVND (reference sequence). V lost 9 bases, J lost 7 bases, and 33 bases lay in between. The CDR3 protein is CASTIISSSRQRLRGYTF. CDR3 bases: TGTGCCAGCACGATAATATCATCATCGAGACAGAGACTTCGTGGCTACACCTTC.

V usage is TRBV2 and J usage is TRBJ1-5; perhaps TRBD1 as D (5 bases). This CDR3 comprises 17 residues. Per germline, CDR1 SNHLY and CDR2 FYNNEI. V shed 6 bases and J shed 4 bases, with 22 bases lying between them. The chain's CDR3 is CASSPEGSYSGNQPQHF. In nucleotides, the CDR3 is TGTGCCAGCAGCCCCGAGGGGAGCTATTCGGGGAATCAGCCCCAGCATTTT.

The CDR3 loop reads CASSLQGITGELFF. CDR3 sequence (DNA): TGTGCCAGCAGCTTACAGGGAATCACCGGGGAGCTGTTTTTT. The chain uses TRBV7-2 and TRBJ2-2, with D perhaps matching TRBD1 (5 bases). The ends were cut back, 2 bases at V and 4 bases at J, with 8 bases in the middle. Germline assignment: CDR1 SGHTA and CDR2 FQGNSA. The CDR3 loop spans 14 amino acids. Variable domain in full (rest from reference TRBV7-2 and TRBJ2-2): GAGVSQSPSNKVTEKGKDVELRCDPISGHTALYWYRQSLGQGLEFLIYFQGNSAPDKSGLPSDRFSAERTGGSVSTLTIQRTQQEDSAVYLCASSLQGITGELFFGEGSRLTVL.

The V gene is TRBV30, the J gene TRBJ1-2; the D is unclear. Between the trimmed V and J ends, which lost 4 bases and 12 bases, there was a span of 15 bases. The CDR3 runs 11 residues. Looked up from germline, CDR1 is GTSNPN and CDR2 is SVGIG (reference sequence). CDR3 protein: CAWKRGRDHTF. In DNA form, the CDR3 reads TGTGCCTGGAAAAGAGGGAGAGATCACACCTTC. The variable domain in full, with the rest retrieved from reference TRBV30 and TRBJ1-2, is SQTIHQWPATLVQPVGSPLSLECTVEGTSNPNLYWYRQAAGRGLQLLFYSVGIGQISSEVPQNLSASRPQDRQFILSSKKLLLSDSGFYLCAWKRGRDHTFGSGTRLTVV.

This clone was seen only once. V and J are TRBV4-1 and TRBJ2-5, with 13 bases fitting TRBD2. The J segment lost 1 base and the V segment lost 3 bases, leaving 2 bases of the junction unmatched. Germline values: CDR1 MGHRA, CDR2 YSYEKL. CDR3 length: 16 amino acids. CDR3 bases: TGCGCCAGCAGCCACGGACTAGCGGGGGTCCAAGAGACCCAGTACTTC. Its translation: CASSHGLAGVQETQYF.

The chain joins TRBV6-1 to TRBJ1-1; D is unclear. The CDR3 is 15 amino acids. Trimming stripped 4 bases from V and 3 bases from J, with 15 bases between. Per germline, CDR1 MNHNS and CDR2 SASEGT. The CDR3 sequence: CASSVVRSRDTEAFF. As DNA, the CDR3 is TGTGCCAGCAGTGTTGTCAGGTCTCGGGACACTGAAGCTTTCTTT.

The chain links TRBV2 to TRBJ2-7, with 7 bases identical to TRBD2. CDR1 and CDR2 (germline): SNHLY, FYNNEI. With V trimmed by 0 bases and J by 5 bases, 1 base remained unmatched. The CDR3 is 13 amino acids. The CDR3 DNA reads TGTGCCAGCAGTGAAGCTGGGAGGGACGAGCAGTACTTC. This gives the protein CASSEAGRDEQYF.

The rearrangement links TRBV6-6 to TRBJ1-5, with D possibly matching TRBD1 (6 bases). Per germline, CDR1 MNHNY and CDR2 SVGAGI (reference sequence). V dropped 7 bases and J dropped 0 bases, with 13 bases sitting between them. The CDR3 length is 15 residues. CDR3 protein: CASTSGQISNQPQHF. The DNA for the CDR3 is TGTGCCAGCACCTCCGGACAGATTAGCAATCAGCCCCAGCATTTT.

The chain joins TRBV19 to TRBJ2-7, with D perhaps assigned TRBD1 or TRBD2 (5 bases each). Germline loops: CDR1 LNHDA, CDR2 SQIVND (reference sequence). This CDR3 spans 13 amino acids. V was shortened by 2 bases and J by 2 bases, with 7 bases between the two germline ends. CDR3 sequence reads: CASSIRGPYEQYF. CDR3 nucleotides: TGTGCCAGTAGTATAAGGGGACCCTACGAGCAGTACTTC.

CDR3 nucleotide sequence: TGTGCCAGCAGCTTGGTGGGATGGGAGAACACTGAAGCTTTCTTT. Its translation: CASSLVGWENTEAFF. The chain links TRBV5-4 to TRBJ1-1, with D unclear. V lost 0 bases and J lost 1, with 10 bases in between. This CDR3 is 15 amino acids long. Germline lookup yields CDR1 SGHNT and CDR2 YYREEE (reference sequence).

The chain employs TRBV28 and TRBJ1-2; 9 positions agree with TRBD1. This CDR3 is built from 15 residues. The germline gives CDR1 MDHEN, CDR2 SYDVKM. V lost 6 bases, J lost 9 bases, and 14 bases stayed unmatched. Here the CDR3 reads CASRSLTGQGFRYTF. CDR3 in DNA: TGTGCCAGCAGATCATTGACGGGACAGGGTTTTCGCTACACCTTC.

The genes are TRBV19 and TRBJ2-7; possible D gene TRBD2, 6 bases. This CDR3 spans 13 amino acids. Per the germline V gene, CDR1 is LNHDA and CDR2 is SQIVND (reference sequence). With 4 bases removed from V and 5 bases from J, the gap between germline ends came to 12 bases. The CDR3 bases are TGTGCCAGTAGTACCCATCGGGGGAACGAGCAGTACTTC. Its protein product is CASSTHRGNEQYF. Supplemented by reference TRBV19 and TRBJ2-7, the full variable domain reads DGGITQSPKYLFRKEGQNVTLSCEQNLNHDAMYWYRQDPGQGLRLIYYSQIVNDFQKGDIAEGYSVSREKKESFPLTVTSAQKNPTAFYLCASSTHRGNEQYFGPGTRLTVT.

V is TRBV28 and J is TRBJ2-6; 9 bases are a match to TRBD2. V was pared by 5 bases and J by 0 bases, with 5 bases of the junction left unmatched. Germline values: CDR1 MDHEN, CDR2 SYDVKM. This CDR3 has 17 amino acids. Written as DNA, the CDR3 is TGTGCCAGCAGTAGACTAGCGGAGGGCTCTGGGGCCAACGTCCTGACTTTC. Protein product: CASSRLAEGSGANVLTF. Using reference TRBV28 and TRBJ2-6 for the parts outside the CDR3, the full variable domain is DVKVTQSSRYLVKRTGEKVFLECVQDMDHENMFWYRQDPGLGLRLIYFSYDVKMKEKGDIPEGYSVSREKKERFSLILESASTNQTSMYLCASSRLAEGSGANVLTFGAGSRLTVL.

In regard to this clone: A read error may account for a junction end that differs from germline. This rearrangement joins TRBV6-6 to TRBJ2-5; TRBD2 aligns across 8 bases. The CDR3 has 15 amino acids. CDR1 MNHNY and CDR2 SVGAGI come from the germline V gene (reference sequence). The CDR3 loop is CASSEDPGLDSPQYF. The CDR3 region has the DNA TGCGCCAGCAGTGAGGATCCGGGACTAGACTCCCCCCAGTACTTC.

The rearrangement links TRBV4-2 to TRBJ2-5; 16 bases are a match to TRBD2. Losses at the gene ends were 3 bases for V and 5 bases for J; bases not matched to a gene: 9. The CDR3 sequence is 18 residues long. The germline V gene has CDR1 LGHNA and CDR2 YNFKEQ. The CDR3 protein is CASSQGTSGRDLGETQYF. In DNA, the CDR3 is TGTGCCAGCAGCCAGGGGACTAGCGGGAGGGACCTAGGGGAGACCCAGTACTTC.